The 30 T cell receptor beta chains presented below share a single source sample, sequenced in a study of beta chain features in type 1 diabetes. Reverse transcribing all isolated RNA meant expressed TCRB transcripts were sequenced. Clones were sequenced by immunoSEQ multiplex PCR, and TCRdb holds only the in-frame ones, with some missing. The sample carries fewer than 250,000 clones, roughly 13% recorded once. What was sequenced was naive CD4+ T cells from blood. Every receptor here comes from a middle-aged woman in good health.

This chain uses TRBV5-1 with TRBJ1-1, with 9 bases that match TRBD1. CDR1 and CDR2 from the germline V gene are SGHRS and YFSETQ. The CDR3 sequence is 14 residues long. With 2 bases clipped from V and 5 bases from J, the junction kept 4 bases outside the gene matches. The CDR3 coding sequence is TGCGCCAGCAGCTTAGATGGACAGGGGACTGAAGCTTTCTTT. Encoded protein: CASSLDGQGTEAFF.

This chain uses TRBV5-1 with TRBJ1-6, with TRBD1 matching 7 bases. The CDR3 runs 18 residues. V dropped 4 bases and J dropped 0; count of bases not matched to a gene: 10. The germline gives CDR1 SGHRS, CDR2 YFSETQ. This CDR3 is CASSIQTGQSSYNSPLHF. DNA of the CDR3: TGCGCCAGCAGCATCCAGACAGGGCAAAGCTCCTATAATTCACCCCTCCACTTT.

This chain links TRBV5-1 with TRBJ1-4, with a possible D match to TRBD1 (6 bases). The CDR3 runs 16 residues. Germline V CDR1 and CDR2: SGHRS, YFSETQ. Between the trimmed V and J ends, which lost 4 bases and 2 bases, there was a span of 15 bases. The CDR3 region is CASSREWDNTNEKLFF. The DNA of the CDR3 is TGCGCCAGCAGCCGCGAATGGGACAACACTAATGAAAAACTGTTTTTT.

The V gene is TRBV5-1, the J gene TRBJ1-1; D unresolved. The length of the CDR3 is 13 residues. The germline V and J ends were trimmed by 4 bases and 1 base, with 8 bases remaining between them. Germline lookup yields CDR1 SGHRS and CDR2 YFSETQ. The CDR3 DNA is TGCGCCAGCAGCGGAGGTGGGAACACTGAAGCTTTCTTT. Its translation is CASSGGGNTEAFF.

This clone was counted between two and nine times. The CDR3 loop reads CASSLAMQTAVSGELFF. DNA of the CDR3: TGCGCCAGCAGCTTGGCCATGCAGACCGCGGTATCGGGGGAGCTGTTTTTT. The chain combines TRBV5-1 with TRBJ2-2; no definite D call. Trimming cost V 0 bases and J 8 bases, with 20 bases left between them. CDR1 is SGHRS, CDR2 YFSETQ, per germline. This CDR3 region has 17 residues.

A few counts support this clone. The chain combines TRBV2 with TRBJ1-6; TRBD1 might be the D (5 bases). CDR1 is SNHLY, CDR2 FYNNEI, per germline. This CDR3 region has 16 residues. Trimming took off 3 bases at V and 7 bases at J, with 16 bases between the two ends. In DNA, the CDR3 is TGTGCCAGCAGTGACGACGATAGACGGGGGAATTCACCCCTCCACTTT. The encoded protein is CASSDDDRRGNSPLHF.

V usage is TRBV7-9 and J usage is TRBJ1-1, with 8 bases lining up with TRBD1. The ends lost 5 bases at V and 3 bases at J; junction bases unmatched: 5. The CDR3 loop spans 14 amino acids. Germline loops: CDR1 SEHNR, CDR2 FQNEAQ (reference sequence). The CDR3 nucleotides read TGTGCCAGCAGCCCCGACAGGGGCGACACTGAAGCTTTCTTT. It is translated as CASSPDRGDTEAFF.

The V and J genes are TRBV10-3 and TRBJ2-3; 10 nucleotides agree with TRBD1. V shed 9 bases, J shed 4 bases, and the junction held 10 bases outside the gene matches. Germline V gene lookup returns CDR1 ENHRY and CDR2 SYGVKD. CDR3 length equals 15 residues. The CDR3 DNA reads TGTGCCATAAGGCGACAGGGGGCCGACGCAGATACGCAGTATTTT. Its translation is CAIRRQGADADTQYF.

V usage is TRBV9 and J usage is TRBJ2-3; maybe TRBD2 (6 bases). The germline CDR1 and CDR2 sequences are SGDLS and YYNGEE. This CDR3 comprises 16 residues. V lost 3 bases and J 0 bases, leaving 14 bases between the germline ends. This chain's CDR3 is CASSEEWTTSTDTQYF. CDR3 coding DNA: TGTGCCAGCAGCGAAGAGTGGACTACTAGCACAGATACGCAGTATTTT.

This clone was seen only a few times. This chain links TRBV11-2 with TRBJ2-7, with 8 bases lining up with TRBD1. The CDR3 totals 17 residues. Germline V CDR1 and CDR2: SGHAT, FQNNGV. With V trimmed by 0 bases and J by 6 bases, 13 bases remained unmatched. The CDR3 DNA reads TGTGCCAGCAGCTTAGACCAGGGGCAGGGGGCATGGCGCGAGCAGTACTTC. It specifies CASSLDQGQGAWREQYF.

This clone was recorded a few times. The chain combines TRBV6-4 with TRBJ1-6, with D unclear. The germline V gene encodes CDR1 MRHNA and CDR2 SNTAGT. The CDR3 runs 18 residues. V shed 0 bases and J shed 0 bases, with 12 bases lying between them. CDR3 region: CASSDSFPTSSYNSPLHF. The CDR3 DNA sequence: TGTGCCAGCAGTGACTCGTTTCCGACTAGCTCCTATAATTCACCCCTCCACTTT.

The CDR3 sequence: CASSRGQGAYEQYF. CDR3 DNA sequence: TGTGCCAGCAGCCGGGGACAGGGAGCCTACGAGCAGTACTTC. This chain joins TRBV11-2 and TRBJ2-7; 9 bases match TRBD1. Looked up from germline, CDR1 is SGHAT and CDR2 is FQNNGV. Unmatched junction bases numbered 4, after V lost 5 bases and J lost 2 bases. The CDR3 contains 14 residues.

In its sample, this clone was seen many times. The V call is TRBV11-2, the J call TRBJ1-1, with D tentatively TRBD1 (6 bases). This CDR3 region has 12 residues. V was trimmed by 6 bases and J by 8 bases, leaving 13 bases between them. Germline CDR1 and CDR2: SGHAT and FQNNGV. CDR3 in DNA: TGTGCCAGCAGTCCCACCGGGACAGAAGCTTTCTTT. This codes for CASSPTGTEAFF.

The table lists this clone with a few counts. V gene TRBV18 combines with J gene TRBJ1-5; possibly TRBD1 for D (6 bases). The CDR3 totals 17 residues. CDR1 KGHSH and CDR2 LQKENI come from the germline V gene. Trimming cost V 5 bases and J 6 bases, with 23 bases left between them. This CDR3 reads CASSSMNGQLRGQPQHF. CDR3 coding DNA: TGTGCCAGCTCATCCATGAATGGACAGTTACGGGGTCAGCCCCAGCATTTT.

In this sample, this clone turned up a few times. The V call is TRBV5-1, the J call TRBJ2-2; no definite D call. Trimming removed 2 bases at V and 1 base at J, with 6 bases between. Germline CDR1 is SGHRS and CDR2 is YFSETQ. The CDR3 is 14 residues long. The chain's CDR3 is CASSFLLNTGELFF. CDR3 bases: TGCGCCAGCAGCTTCCTCTTGAACACCGGGGAGCTGTTTTTT.

This clone was found a few times. Other DNA sequences in the sample encode the same CDR3. The rearrangement links TRBV19 to TRBJ1-5; perhaps TRBD1 as D (5 bases). The CDR3 runs to 14 residues. V lost 4 bases to trimming and J lost 0 bases, with 7 bases between them. Germline CDR1 and CDR2: LNHDA and SQIVND (reference sequence). The CDR3 reads CASSTQGSNQPQHF. The CDR3 DNA reads as TGTGCCAGTAGTACCCAGGGTAGCAATCAGCCCCAGCATTTT. Based on the CDR3 plus reference TRBV19 and TRBJ1-5, the full variable domain is DGGITQSPKYLFRKEGQNVTLSCEQNLNHDAMYWYRQDPGQGLRLIYYSQIVNDFQKGDIAEGYSVSREKKESFPLTVTSAQKNPTAFYLCASSTQGSNQPQHFGDGTRLSIL.

This clone has only a few counts. This chain joins TRBV9 and TRBJ2-1; 12 bases fit TRBD2. The J segment lost 4 bases and the V segment lost 2 bases, leaving 13 bases of the junction unmatched. Germline loops: CDR1 SGDLS, CDR2 YYNGEE. The CDR3 is made up of 19 amino acids. CDR3 nucleotides: TGTGCCAGCAGCGTGGGGCTAGCGGGGGGGACCGGGGTTTACAATGAGCAGTTCTTC. This sequence encodes CASSVGLAGGTGVYNEQFF.

The V call is TRBV7-9, the J call TRBJ1-1, with D possibly being TRBD1 (5 bases). The CDR3 is 14 residues long. The V end was cut by 3 bases, the J end by 8 bases, with 16 bases between. Germline CDR1 reads SEHNR; CDR2 reads FQNEAQ (reference sequence). The CDR3 DNA is TGTGCCAGCAGCTTGAAAATCCAGGGAATGGAAGCTTTCTTT. Protein product: CASSLKIQGMEAFF. Together with reference TRBV7-9 and TRBJ1-1, the CDR3 gives the full variable domain: DTGVSQNPRHKITKRGQNVTFRCDPISEHNRLYWYRQTLGQGPEFLTYFQNEAQLEKSRLLSDRFSAERPKGSFSTLEIQRTEQGDSAMYLCASSLKIQGMEAFFGQGTRLTVV.

The chain employs TRBV5-1 and TRBJ1-4; TRBD1 matches 8 bases. V lost 4 bases and J lost 6; bases outside the gene matches: 5. This CDR3 comprises 14 residues. Germline lookup yields CDR1 SGHRS and CDR2 YFSETQ. CDR3 coding DNA: TGCGCCAGCAGCCCTCAGGGGGCATATGAAAAACTGTTTTTT. This codes for CASSPQGAYEKLFF.

This clone has only one observation. This chain links TRBV5-1 with TRBJ2-3, with D tentatively TRBD1 (6 bases). Trimming removed 4 bases from V and 0 bases from J, with 15 bases in between. CDR3 length: 16 residues. Germline V gene lookup returns CDR1 SGHRS and CDR2 YFSETQ. The CDR3, as DNA: TGCGCCAGCAGCCCGGGGACCGGACAGAGCACAGATACGCAGTATTTT. Its translation: CASSPGTGQSTDTQYF.

This chain joins TRBV6-5 and TRBJ1-1; TRBD1 agrees at 9 bases. Germline CDR1 reads MNHEY; CDR2 reads SVGAGI. Trimming cost V 4 bases and J 4 bases; bases outside gene matches: 7. The CDR3 is 15 amino acids. The CDR3 coding sequence is TGTGCCAGCAGTTCCCCGGACAGGGGTTTCACTGAAGCTTTCTTT. This sequence encodes CASSSPDRGFTEAFF.

The rearrangement links TRBV5-5 to TRBJ2-5; D is possibly TRBD1 (6 bases). Per germline, CDR1 SGHKS and CDR2 YYEKEE (reference sequence). V was pared by 5 bases and J by 2 bases, with 13 bases between. This CDR3 comprises 14 residues. Written as DNA, the CDR3 is TGTGCCAGCAGGGGGGCACAGCTTCAAGAGACCCAGTACTTC. Its translation: CASRGAQLQETQYF.

This clone was seen a handful of times. V is TRBV7-2 and J is TRBJ2-7; D is unclear. The V gene lost 4 bases and the J gene lost 2 bases, with 12 bases spanning the gap. Germline V gene sequence: CDR1 SGHTA, CDR2 FQGNSA. The CDR3 totals 14 residues. The CDR3 nucleotides are TGTGCCAGCAGCTCACTCGACAAGACCTACGAGCAGTACTTC. Protein sequence: CASSSLDKTYEQYF.

This clone was found a few times. The rearrangement joins TRBV4-3 to TRBJ1-6; a weak D match, TRBD1 (6 bases). V dropped 6 bases and J dropped 9 bases, with 15 bases sitting between them. Per germline, CDR1 LGHNA and CDR2 YSLEER. CDR3 length: 14 residues. CDR3 amino acids: CASRVGGGGSPLHF. In DNA, the CDR3 is TGCGCCAGCAGGGTGGGGGGGGGCGGTTCACCCCTCCACTTT.

J is TRBJ1-1 and V is TRBV6-5; D not certain. Germline V gene data show CDR1 as MNHEY and CDR2 as SVGAGI. Trimming took off 1 base at V and 5 bases at J, with 14 bases between the two ends. The CDR3 totals 15 residues. CDR3 nucleotide sequence: TGTGCCAGCAGTTACTGGGCGGTAGGAGGTACTGAAGCTTTCTTT. Translation: CASSYWAVGGTEAFF.

The CDR3 loop is CASSEGLQTQETQYF. The CDR3 nucleotides read TGTGCCAGCAGTGAAGGCCTCCAGACACAAGAGACCCAGTACTTC. The V gene is TRBV2, the J gene TRBJ2-5; D not resolved. The V and J ends lost 1 base and 2 bases respectively, with 11 bases between them. Germline loops: CDR1 SNHLY, CDR2 FYNNEI. The CDR3 consists of 15 residues.

The V and J genes are TRBV5-6 and TRBJ1-3, with D possibly being TRBD1 (5 bases). CDR3 size: 15 residues. In germline, CDR1 is SGHDT, CDR2 YYEEEE. V was pared by 3 bases and J by 2 bases, with 12 bases between. Here the CDR3 reads CASSSRGETGNTIYF. The CDR3 DNA reads TGTGCCAGCAGCTCCCGGGGGGAGACTGGAAACACCATATATTTT.

This clone was seen only a few times. J is TRBJ2-5 and V is TRBV19; 8 bases are a match to TRBD2. This CDR3 has 14 amino acids. V lost 9 bases and J lost 1; bases outside the gene matches: 7. Germline CDR1 reads LNHDA; CDR2 reads SQIVND (reference sequence). The CDR3 region is CASSRGGVQETQYF. For the CDR3, the DNA is TGTGCCAGCTCTCGGGGGGGGGTCCAAGAGACCCAGTACTTC.

The chain joins TRBV19 to TRBJ2-3; tentative D call: TRBD1 (6 bases). V was clipped by 3 bases and J by 0 bases, with 13 bases between them. The CDR3 is 16 amino acids. Germline V CDR1 and CDR2: LNHDA, SQIVND (reference sequence). CDR3 sequence reads: CASSMQGIPSTDTQYF. The CDR3 nucleotides are TGTGCCAGTAGTATGCAGGGGATACCTAGCACAGATACGCAGTATTTT.

Only a few counts were recorded for this clone. The rearrangement uses TRBV6-4 and TRBJ2-3; tentative D call: TRBD2 (5 bases). This CDR3 is built from 13 residues. V was shortened by 5 bases and J by 4 bases, with 10 bases between the two germline ends. Germline V gives CDR1 MRHNA, CDR2 SNTAGT. The CDR3 loop is CASSPDLSDTQYF. The DNA for the CDR3 is TGTGCCAGCAGTCCGGACTTATCAGATACGCAGTATTTT.